This passage covers 17 T cell receptor beta chains from one sample sequenced in a study of regulatory T cells in long-lasting Graves disease. The time point here: persistent/refractory GD, antithyroid drugs over 5 years with positive TRAb. Generation of the TCR library employed RNA extracted from PBMCs. The TCR beta library used iRepertoire HTBI primers with Arm-PCR amplification of CDR3. One entry per CDR3 protein, called by TCRdb with MiXCR from the multiplex PCR reads. The sample carries fewer than 600,000 distinct CDR3 sequences, around a fifth recorded once. The sample consisted of peripheral blood mononuclear cells (PBMCs), taken when the disease was refractory, from a patient treated with antithyroid drugs. The origin of the receptors is a female donor with Graves disease.

This clonotype was picked up many times. J is TRBJ1-4 and V is TRBV27, with 7 positions matching TRBD1. The V gene's germline CDR1 is MNHEY and CDR2 SMNVEV (reference sequence). The CDR3 has 14 amino acids. With V trimmed by 7 bases and J by 7 bases, 9 bases remained unmatched. The CDR3 is CASTFQGVPEKLFF. CDR3 nucleotide sequence: TGTGCCAGCACTTTTCAGGGGGTCCCTGAAAAACTGTTTTTT. The full variable domain, completed using reference TRBV27 and TRBJ1-4, is EAQVTQNPRYLITVTGKKLTVTCSQNMNHEYMSWYRQDPGLGLRQIYYSMNVEVTDKGDVPEGYKVSRKEKRNFPLILESPSPNQTSLYFCASTFQGVPEKLFFGSGTQLSVL.

There are many counts of this clonotype. V is TRBV7-8 and J is TRBJ1-2, with 8 bases matching TRBD1. The length of the CDR3 is 15 residues. Germline assignment: CDR1 SGHVS and CDR2 FQNEAQ. The V and J ends lost 4 bases and 3 bases, in that order; junction bases with no gene match: 7. In DNA, the CDR3 is TGTGCCAGCAGCTCACGGACAGGGAGAGACTATGGCTACACCTTC. Residues: CASSSRTGRDYGYTF.

The chain carries TRBV7-9 and TRBJ1-2; unclear D gene. The CDR3 runs to 11 residues. Trimming removed 4 bases from V and 8 bases from J, with 8 bases in between. Germline assignment: CDR1 SEHNR and CDR2 FQNEAQ (reference sequence). The CDR3: CASSSPTGYTF. CDR3 coding DNA: TGTGCCAGCAGCTCCCCGACCGGCTACACCTTC.

The chain has TRBV28 and TRBJ2-3, with 12 bases matching TRBD2. Trimming took 5 bases from V and 6 from J; bases not matched to a gene: 12. Germline-derived CDR1 and CDR2 are MDHEN and SYDVKM. The CDR3 consists of 17 residues. CDR3 amino acids: CASSISGLAGSSDTQYF. CDR3 nucleotide sequence: TGTGCCAGCAGTATATCAGGACTAGCGGGATCTTCGGATACGCAGTATTTT. Full variable domain (remainder filled in from reference TRBV28 and TRBJ2-3): DVKVTQSSRYLVKRTGEKVFLECVQDMDHENMFWYRQDPGLGLRLIYFSYDVKMKEKGDIPEGYSVSREKKERFSLILESASTNQTSMYLCASSISGLAGSSDTQYFGPGTRLTVL.

V is TRBV7-2 and J is TRBJ1-3, with a weak D call TRBD1 (5 bases). The V end lost 5 bases, the J end lost 4 bases, and 18 bases lay between the germline ends. The CDR3 is 16 residues long. The germline CDR1 and CDR2 sequences are SGHTA and FQGNSA. CDR3: CASSASVGAGGNTIYF. As DNA, the CDR3 is TGTGCCAGCAGCGCCTCCGTTGGGGCCGGAGGAAACACCATATATTTT.

This clonotype was counted ten times or more. The J gene is TRBJ1-5, the V gene TRBV12-3 or TRBV12-4, with D possibly being TRBD1 (6 bases). This CDR3 has 16 amino acids. V was shortened by 6 bases and J by 2 bases, with 17 bases between the two germline ends. In DNA form, the CDR3 reads TGTGCCAGCAGCACCCGTGGCAGGGGCGGCAATCAGCCCCAGCATTTT. It translates to CASSTRGRGGNQPQHF.

This clonotype was recorded many times. J is TRBJ2-2 and V is TRBV6-5, with a weak D call TRBD2 (5 bases). Germline-derived CDR1 and CDR2 are MNHEY and SVGAGI. The CDR3 runs 15 residues. V lost 0 bases to trimming and J lost 5 bases, with 10 bases between them. The CDR3 reads CASSYSASWTGELFF. The CDR3 region has the DNA TGTGCCAGCAGTTACTCGGCTAGCTGGACCGGGGAGCTGTTTTTT.

This clonotype has a count of ten or more. The chain joins TRBV19 to TRBJ2-2, with D possibly being TRBD1 or TRBD2 (5 bases each). V was pared by 3 bases and J by 5 bases, with 13 bases between. Germline V lookup: CDR1 LNHDA, CDR2 SQIVND (reference sequence). The CDR3 extends over 15 amino acids. The CDR3 DNA sequence: TGTGCCAGTAGTATTCGGGGCGGTCGGACCGGGGAGCTGTTTTTT. Encoded protein: CASSIRGGRTGELFF. The complete variable domain, with remaining parts taken from reference TRBV19 and TRBJ2-2, reads DGGITQSPKYLFRKEGQNVTLSCEQNLNHDAMYWYRQDPGQGLRLIYYSQIVNDFQKGDIAEGYSVSREKKESFPLTVTSAQKNPTAFYLCASSIRGGRTGELFFGEGSRLTVL.

This clonotype was seen a handful of times. The chain employs TRBV10-3 and TRBJ1-1, with TRBD1 as a possible D gene (6 bases). Trimming pared 8 bases from V and 2 bases from J, leaving 12 bases between. This CDR3 has 13 amino acids. Germline V lookup: CDR1 ENHRY, CDR2 SYGVKD. The CDR3 DNA reads TGTGCCATCGGGGGGCTTTTAAACACTGAAGCTTTCTTT. It yields the protein CAIGGLLNTEAFF.

About this clonotype itself: A clone one base away is much larger, so this may be a read error. The chain is built from TRBV5-4 and TRBJ1-1; perhaps TRBD1 as D (5 bases). Germline loops: CDR1 SGHNT, CDR2 YYREEE (reference sequence). The V gene lost 3 bases and the J gene lost 3 bases, with 9 bases spanning the gap. The length of the CDR3 is 13 residues. The CDR3 DNA is TGTGCCAGCAGCTCACGGGGGGACACTGAAGCTTTCTTT. Its translation: CASSSRGDTEAFF.

This clonotype showed up many times. This chain joins TRBV11-2 and TRBJ1-4; D call uncertain. The V end was cut by 0 bases, the J end by 6 bases, with 5 bases between. CDR3 length: 13 residues. CDR1 is SGHAT and CDR2 is FQNNGV in the germline V gene. CDR3 bases: TGTGCCAGCAGCTTAGAATATGATGAAAAACTGTTTTTT. Amino acid sequence: CASSLEYDEKLFF.

CDR3 region: CASSRASTPNYGYTF. The CDR3, as DNA: TGTGCCAGCAGCCGAGCATCTACCCCAAACTATGGCTACACCTTC. This chain connects TRBV3-1 to TRBJ1-2; D remains unclear. CDR1 LGHDT and CDR2 YNNKEL come from the germline V gene (reference sequence). V dropped 4 bases and J dropped 2 bases, with 14 bases sitting between them. The CDR3 loop spans 15 amino acids.

This clonotype was seen only a few times. A much larger clone lies one base from this, so it may be a read error. V usage is TRBV11-2 and J usage is TRBJ1-3, with D unresolved. The CDR3 is made up of 12 amino acids. Germline lookup yields CDR1 SGHAT and CDR2 FQNNGV. The CDR3 bases are TGTGCCAGCAGCTCAACTGGAAACACCATGTATTTT. Translation gives CASSSTGNTMYF.

V gene TRBV2 combines with J gene TRBJ2-3, with 11 bases that match TRBD2. Germline V lookup: CDR1 SNHLY, CDR2 FYNNEI. The ends lost 3 bases at V and 2 bases at J; junction bases unmatched: 4. The CDR3 is made up of 16 amino acids. CDR3 bases: TGTGCCAGCAGTGATAGTAGCGGGAGGGTCACAGATACGCAGTATTTT. This codes for CASSDSSGRVTDTQYF.

The sample holds many counts of this clonotype. This sequence joins TRBV7-2 and TRBJ1-2; 7 bases map to TRBD1. After removal of 3 bases from V and 4 bases from J, the junction contained 5 bases not matched to a gene. The CDR3 extends over 14 amino acids. CDR1 SGHTA and CDR2 FQGNSA come from the germline V gene. CDR3 residues: CASSFGTAVYGYTF. CDR3 nucleotides: TGTGCCAGCAGCTTCGGGACAGCAGTCTATGGCTACACCTTC.

This clonotype was counted at least ten times. The J gene is TRBJ1-2, the V gene TRBV2; D unresolved. Germline V gives CDR1 SNHLY, CDR2 FYNNEI. CDR3 length: 11 amino acids. V was shortened by 8 bases and J by 7 bases, with 11 bases between the two germline ends. The CDR3 loop reads CASVLQSGYTF. The CDR3 region has the DNA TGTGCCAGCGTTCTTCAAAGTGGCTACACCTTC.

This chain connects TRBV28 to TRBJ2-7; 9 bases map to TRBD2. The V segment lost 6 bases and the J segment 1 base; nucleotides outside the gene matches: 4. CDR3 length equals 14 residues. Per the germline V gene, CDR1 is MDHEN and CDR2 is SYDVKM. CDR3 in amino acids: CASSRTSASYEQYF. The CDR3 DNA is TGTGCCAGCAGCCGGACTAGCGCTTCCTACGAGCAGTACTTC.